This T cell receptor beta chain emerged from a study of T cell responses to AZD1222 COVID-19 vaccine. General study findings and limits: Spike-wide coverage was observed for vaccine-associated CD4 TCRs, with dominant responses at 160-218 and 743-854. Donors were chiefly white British, with a greater number of females, and clonal diversity was perhaps underestimated. Sampling captured repertoires only after the peak T cell response.

As for this clone: Its antigen is still unknown.

This CDR3 region has 11 residues. The germline CDR1 and CDR2 sequences are DFQATT and SNEGSKA (reference sequence). The V end was cut by 1 base, the J end by 8 bases, with 8 bases between. Data came from immunoSEQ multiplex PCR; TCRdb stores just in-frame clones and leaves some out. The sample has approximately 140,000 clones; around 90% are singletons. This receptor was identified in an adult who received the AZD1222 COVID-19 vaccine. Sample: peripheral blood, taken 28 days after the second AZD1222 dose. The V call is TRBV20-1, the J call TRBJ1-2; D unresolved. DNA of the CDR3: TGCAGTGCTAGAGTGTTGCGAGGCTACACCTTC. It encodes CSARVLRGYTF.